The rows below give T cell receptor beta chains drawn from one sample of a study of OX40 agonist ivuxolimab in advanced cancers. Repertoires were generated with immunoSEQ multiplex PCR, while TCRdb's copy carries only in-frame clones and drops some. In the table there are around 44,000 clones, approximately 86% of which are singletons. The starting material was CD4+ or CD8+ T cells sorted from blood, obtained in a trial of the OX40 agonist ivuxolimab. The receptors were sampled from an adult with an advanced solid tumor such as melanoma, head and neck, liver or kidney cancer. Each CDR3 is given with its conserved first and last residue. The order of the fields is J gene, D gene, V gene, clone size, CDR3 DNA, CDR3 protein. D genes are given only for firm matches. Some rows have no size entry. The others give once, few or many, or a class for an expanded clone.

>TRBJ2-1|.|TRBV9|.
TGTGCCAGCAGCGCACAACCGGGGGTTGCGAATGAGCAGTTCTTC
CASSAQPGVANEQFF
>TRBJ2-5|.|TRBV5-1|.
TGCGCCAGCAGCTTGGGGGAAGCGATGGGAGAGACCCAGTACTTC
CASSLGEAMGETQYF
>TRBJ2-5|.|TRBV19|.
TGTGCCAGTAGTATAACGGGTATCCGCCGAGAGACCCAGTACTTC
CASSITGIRRETQYF
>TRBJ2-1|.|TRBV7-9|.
TGTGCCAGCAGCATCTTTATAGATGAGCAGTTCTTC
CASSIFIDEQFF
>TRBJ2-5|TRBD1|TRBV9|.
TGTGCCAGCTCATCGACAGGGGGTCGATTTTTCCAAGAGACCCAGTACTTC
CASSSTGGRFFQETQYF
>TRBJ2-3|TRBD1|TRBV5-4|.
TGTGCCAGCAGCATAGGACAGGGGGGAGGCACAGATACGCAGTATTTT
CASSIGQGGGTDTQYF
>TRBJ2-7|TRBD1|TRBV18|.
TGTGCCAGCTCACCACCGGGACAGGGAAGATACGAGCAGTACTTC
CASSPPGQGRYEQYF
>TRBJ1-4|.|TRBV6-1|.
TGTGCCAGCAGTAGTTCGGGGAGACTAAATGAAAAACTGTTTTTT
CASSSSGRLNEKLFF
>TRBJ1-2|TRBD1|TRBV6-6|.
TGTGCCAGCAGCTATGGACAGGGGGACTATGGCTACACCTTC
CASSYGQGDYGYTF
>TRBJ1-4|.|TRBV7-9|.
TGTGCCAGCAGTCTTCAGGGTGGAAATGAAAAACTGTTTTTT
CASSLQGGNEKLFF
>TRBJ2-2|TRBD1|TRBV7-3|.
TGTGCCAGCAGTAAATTAAGGGGGACAGGGAACACCGGGGAGCTGTTTTTT
CASSKLRGTGNTGELFF
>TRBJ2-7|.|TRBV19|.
TGTGCCAGTAGTATATCAGCGTTGGGGGTCTCCTACGAGCAGTACTTC
CASSISALGVSYEQYF
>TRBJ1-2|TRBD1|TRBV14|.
TGTGCCAGCAGCCATGACAGGGCACTCTATGGCTACACCTTC
CASSHDRALYGYTF
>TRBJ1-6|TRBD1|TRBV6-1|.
TGTGCCAGCAGTGCCAATTCCGGGACAGGGACTTCACCCCTCCACTTT
CASSANSGTGTSPLHF
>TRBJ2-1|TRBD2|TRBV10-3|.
TGTGCCACTATAGCGGGAGGCAGGTCCTACAATGAGCAGTTCTTC
CATIAGGRSYNEQFF
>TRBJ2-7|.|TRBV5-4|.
TGTGCCAGCAGCTTGGGAGAGGTGCCTACCTACGAGCAGTACTTC
CASSLGEVPTYEQYF
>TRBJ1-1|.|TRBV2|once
TGTGCCAGCAGTGAAAACACTGAAGCTTTCTTT
CASSENTEAFF
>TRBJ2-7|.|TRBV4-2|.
TGTGCCAGCAGCCCAGGAGGGGGGAGTAGCTACGAGCAGTACTTC
CASSPGGGSSYEQYF
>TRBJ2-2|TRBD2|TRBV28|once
TGTGCCAGCACCCTGCGGCTAGCGGGAGCGGCCGGGGAGCTGTTTTTT
CASTLRLAGAAGELFF
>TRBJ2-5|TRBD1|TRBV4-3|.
TGCGCCAGCAGCCAAGGACAGGGGGCCTTAGAGACCCAGTACTTC
CASSQGQGALETQYF
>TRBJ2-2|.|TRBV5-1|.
TGCGCCAGCAGCTTGGAGTCGTTTCCAGCGCCCGGGGAGCTGTTTTTT
CASSLESFPAPGELFF
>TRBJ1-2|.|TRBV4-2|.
TGTGCCAGCAGCCAAGATAAGGGTACGGAGGTCTATGGCTACACCTTC
CASSQDKGTEVYGYTF
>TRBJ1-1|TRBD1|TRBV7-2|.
TGTGCCAGCAGCGGCCGGACAGGCCTGAACACTGAAGCTTTCTTT
CASSGRTGLNTEAFF
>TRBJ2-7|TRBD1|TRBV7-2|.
TGTGCCAGCAGCTTAGGACAGGGGCCTACTTCCTCCTACGAGCAGTACTTC
CASSLGQGPTSSYEQYF
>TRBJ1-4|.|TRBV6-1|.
TGTGCCACGAACCCGGGAGTGAAACTGTTTTTT
CATNPGVKLFF